The 21 T cell receptor beta chains reported below all come from one sample, sequenced in a study of blood T cells in healthy people across ages. A second PCR, run for roughly 7 to 11 cycles, used a sample-barcoded 5' primer plus a J-beta primer mix. One entry per CDR3 protein, called by TCRdb with MiXCR from the 5' RACE reads. Among about 1.6 million distinct CDR3 sequences listed, roughly 32% were seen once. Sequencing was done on a sample of blood. The receptor source for this set is a woman aged 25 to 39 in good health.

This clonotype has ten or more counts. The V and J genes are TRBV7-9 and TRBJ2-1; D is unclear. Germline V gene lookup returns CDR1 SEHNR and CDR2 FQNEAQ (reference sequence). V was clipped by 0 bases and J by 9 bases, with 9 bases between them. The CDR3 consists of 13 residues. The CDR3 DNA follows: TGTGCCAGCAGCTTAGCGCGGAGTGGTGAGCAGTTCTTC. Its protein product is CASSLARSGEQFF.

Concerning this clonotype: One end of the junction is discordant with germline, which a read error may explain. The chain recombines TRBV18 with TRBJ1-1, with 8 nucleotides matching TRBD1. The CDR3 runs to 15 residues. Looked up from germline, CDR1 is KGHSH and CDR2 is LQKENI. The CDR3 is CASSPFQGADTEAFF. Here the CDR3 DNA reads TGTGCCAGCTCGCCCTTTCAGGGGGCGGACACTGAGGCTTTCTTT.

The rearrangement links TRBV9 to TRBJ2-7; a weak D match, TRBD2 (6 bases). The CDR3 covers 14 residues. Trimming took off 0 bases at V and 4 bases at J, with 11 bases between the two ends. Germline CDR1 and CDR2: SGDLS and YYNGEE. The CDR3 region has the DNA TGTGCCAGCAGCGTAGGTAGCGGAAAATACGAGCAGTACTTC. Its protein is CASSVGSGKYEQYF.

The rearrangement links TRBV3-1 to TRBJ2-6, with a weak D call TRBD2 (6 bases). The V and J ends lost 3 bases and 2 bases respectively, with 11 bases between them. Per the germline V gene, CDR1 is LGHDT and CDR2 is YNNKEL (reference sequence). There are 16 residues in the CDR3. For the CDR3, the DNA is TGTGCCAGCAGCCACGTATCGGGGGCTGGGGCCAACGTCCTGACTTTC. Translating gives CASSHVSGAGANVLTF.

This clonotype has only a few counts. The junction differs from germline at one of its ends, possibly a read error. The chain carries TRBV12-3 or TRBV12-4 and TRBJ2-5, with D maybe TRBD2 (5 bases). The CDR3 is 12 amino acids. In DNA form, the CDR3 reads TGTGCCAGCCGGGGTTCCCAAGGGACCCAGTACTTC. Translating gives CASRGSQGTQYF.

The chain recombines TRBV5-1 with TRBJ2-5, with 7 nucleotides matching TRBD2. CDR1 is SGHRS, CDR2 YFSETQ, per germline. CDR3 length: 15 residues. The V and J ends lost 1 base and 5 bases, in that order; junction bases with no gene match: 8. The CDR3 DNA is TGCGCCAGCAGCTTGATACGGGAGCGGGGTGAGACCCAGTACTTC. The encoded protein is CASSLIRERGETQYF.

This clonotype has a handful of counts. The chain's CDR3 is CASSHMAEMNSYEQYF. The DNA of the CDR3 is TGTGCCAGCAGCCATATGGCGGAAATGAACTCCTACGAGCAGTACTTC. V is TRBV28 and J is TRBJ2-7; D gene ambiguous. Germline lookup yields CDR1 MDHEN and CDR2 SYDVKM. This CDR3 is 16 amino acids long. The V end was cut by 6 bases, the J end by 0 bases, with 18 bases between.

The chain recombines TRBV6-2 or TRBV6-3 with TRBJ2-7; no reliable D call. V lost 0 bases to trimming and J lost 7 bases, with 7 bases between them. This CDR3 has 12 residues. The germline V gene has CDR1 MNHEY and CDR2 SVGEGT. DNA of the CDR3: TGTGCCAGCAGTTACTCAAAGTCGGAGCAGTACTTC. Protein: CASSYSKSEQYF.

This clonotype showed up just a few times. The chain carries TRBV7-9 and TRBJ2-1; maybe TRBD2 (7 bases). Germline V gene sequence: CDR1 SEHNR, CDR2 FQNEAQ (reference sequence). The CDR3 spans 15 residues. Deletions cut 5 bases from V and 8 bases from J, with 19 bases between. DNA of the CDR3: TGTGCCAGCAGCCCTTACGGGGGGCGCGACGATGAGCAGTTCTTC. It specifies CASSPYGGRDDEQFF.

A remark on this clonotype: Sequence at one end of the junction differs from germline and may be a read error. V and J are TRBV3-1 and TRBJ2-3, with a weak D call TRBD2 (5 bases). Germline V gene sequence: CDR1 LGHDT, CDR2 YNNKEL (reference sequence). This CDR3 is built from 17 residues. CDR3 nucleotides: TGTGCCGGCAGCCAAGATCTCCAGCCGCCGGGGACAGATACGCAGTATTTT. It translates to CAGSQDLQPPGTDTQYF.

The V gene is TRBV28, the J gene TRBJ2-3; 7 bases align to TRBD2. Per the germline V gene, CDR1 is MDHEN and CDR2 is SYDVKM. The CDR3 is 16 residues long. V lost 5 bases, J lost 0 bases, and 8 bases stayed unmatched. CDR3 in amino acids: CASSGLAELSTDTQYF. CDR3 sequence (DNA): TGTGCCAGCAGTGGGCTAGCGGAACTCAGCACAGATACGCAGTATTTT.

CDR3 nucleotide sequence: TGTGCCAGCAGCCAAGTTGCCAGCACTGAAGCTTTCTTT. Translating gives CASSQVASTEAFF. This rearrangement joins TRBV3-1 to TRBJ1-1; D remains unclear. The CDR3 has 13 amino acids. The ends were cut back, 1 base at V and 4 bases at J, with 7 bases in the middle. The germline V gene encodes CDR1 LGHDT and CDR2 YNNKEL (reference sequence).

The chain couples TRBV20-1 to TRBJ2-1, with TRBD2 matching 8 bases. J was trimmed by 4 bases and V by 5 bases; bases with no gene match: 10. From germline, CDR1 is DFQATT and CDR2 SNEGSKA (reference sequence). There are 15 residues in the CDR3. As DNA, the CDR3 is TGCAGTGCTGGGCTTTTTTTAGCGGGGTACAATGAGCAGTTCTTC. Its translation: CSAGLFLAGYNEQFF.

The rearrangement links TRBV7-3 to TRBJ1-1; the D gene is possibly TRBD1 (5 bases). The CDR3 consists of 18 residues. Trimming removed 1 base at V and 0 bases at J, with 18 bases between. CDR1 and CDR2 (germline): SGHTA, FQGTGA. The CDR3 DNA is TGTGCCAGCAGCTTAAAAGGGGCGGGGTTACCTATGAACACTGAAGCTTTCTTT. Translating gives CASSLKGAGLPMNTEAFF.

The chain carries TRBV10-2 and TRBJ1-2; TRBD1 matches at 7 bases. From germline, CDR1 is WSHSY and CDR2 SAAADI. This CDR3 is 15 amino acids long. Germline trimming cut 0 bases from V and 4 bases from J; bases unmatched to any gene: 5. CDR3 residues: CASSESKGQLYGYTF. CDR3 in DNA: TGCGCCAGCAGTGAGTCGAAGGGACAGCTCTATGGCTACACCTTC.

V usage is TRBV19 and J usage is TRBJ2-1; D is ambiguous. The CDR3 runs to 12 residues. V shed 4 bases and J shed 8 bases, with 9 bases lying between them. Looked up from germline, CDR1 is LNHDA and CDR2 is SQIVND (reference sequence). The chain's CDR3 is CASSTNSDEQFF. The CDR3 DNA reads as TGTGCCAGTAGTACTAATTCGGATGAGCAGTTCTTC.

A single count supports this clonotype. The chain has TRBV11-2 and TRBJ2-2; D gene ambiguous. There are 13 residues in the CDR3. Trimming took off 3 bases at V and 6 bases at J, with 8 bases between the two ends. Germline V CDR1 and CDR2: SGHAT, FQNNGV. CDR3 region: CASSFAQAGELFF. CDR3 in DNA: TGTGCCAGCAGCTTCGCTCAAGCCGGGGAGCTGTTTTTT.

With regard to this clonotype: Mismatch with germline at one junction end may stem from a read error. The chain is built from TRBV7-2 and TRBJ1-5; D uncertain. Germline V gives CDR1 SGHTA, CDR2 FQGNSA. The CDR3 is 18 amino acids. The CDR3 protein is CASSRYPPGGNSDQPQHF. Written as DNA, the CDR3 is TGTGCCAGCAGCCGATATCCCCCAGGAGGGAATAGCGATCAGCCCCAGCATTTT.

The V call is TRBV10-3, the J call TRBJ2-3; TRBD2 is a possible D gene (6 bases). Germline V gene data show CDR1 as ENHRY and CDR2 as SYGVKD. This CDR3 region has 16 residues. Trimming stripped 4 bases from V and 1 base from J, with 15 bases between. DNA for the CDR3: TGTGCCATCAGTGGGGCCAGCGGGCCTTGCACAGATACGCAGTATTTT. Its protein is CAISGASGPCTDTQYF.

In regard to this clonotype: A much larger clone differs from this one at a single base, so this may be a read error. J is TRBJ2-1 and V is TRBV7-2, with 8 nucleotides matching TRBD2. V was clipped by 2 bases and J by 5 bases; unmatched bases: 8. This CDR3 contains 16 residues. CDR1 SGHTA and CDR2 FQGNSA come from the germline V gene. The CDR3 DNA is TGTGCCAGCAGCTTATCTACCGGGAGGGCAAACAATGAGCAGTTCTTC. Its translation: CASSLSTGRANNEQFF. The complete variable domain, with remaining parts taken from reference TRBV7-2 and TRBJ2-1, reads GAGVSQSPSNKVTEKGKDVELRCDPISGHTALYWYRQSLGQGLEFLIYFQGNSAPDKSGLPSDRFSAERTGGSVSTLTIQRTQQEDSAVYLCASSLSTGRANNEQFFGPGTRLTVL.

Many counts were recorded for this clonotype. CDR3 sequence: CASSFLANEQFF. CDR3 DNA: TGTGCCAGCAGCTTCCTGGCGAATGAGCAGTTCTTC. The chain links TRBV5-6 to TRBJ2-1; D is undetermined. The CDR3 consists of 12 residues. Germline CDR1 SGHDT, CDR2 YYEEEE. The ends were cut back, 2 bases at V and 7 bases at J, with 7 bases in the middle.